This T cell receptor (beta chain) appears in the sequencing data of a study of blood T cells in healthy people across ages. Turning to the study itself: Roughly one uniquely barcoded beta molecule per two T cells was captured.

Losses at the gene ends were 5 bases for V and 2 bases for J; bases not matched to a gene: 7. This CDR3 has 15 residues. Germline CDR1 and CDR2: MNHNY and SVGAGI (reference sequence). Many counts were recorded for this clonotype. Next came a second PCR, run for roughly 7 to 12 cycles, which used a sample-barcoded 5' primer along with a J-beta primer mix. From the 5' RACE reads, TCRdb called clonotypes with MiXCR, one entry per CDR3 protein. The sample includes hundreds of thousands of distinct CDR3 sequences, approximately 29% of them seen just once. The specimen was blood. This TCR came from a woman aged 80 or over in good health. The gene calls are TRBV6-6 and TRBJ2-5; TRBD1 aligns across 8 bases. The CDR3 nucleotides are TGTGCCAGCAGTCCGTCCGGGACAGGTCAAGAGACCCAGTACTTC. Its protein is CASSPSGTGQETQYF.